Ten or more counts support the clone carrying this T cell receptor (beta chain). The antigen is unknown. Newly diagnosed patients aged 18 to 65 had hyperthyroidism of under 2 months' duration. Investigators excluded patients with uncontrolled infection, other autoimmune disease, pregnancy or lactation. V shed 9 bases and J 4 bases; nucleotides not matched to a gene: 16. In germline, CDR1 is SGHNT, CDR2 YENEEA. The CDR3 sequence is 16 residues long. This sample is drawn from a study of T cells in Graves' hyperthyroidism and ophthalmopathy. Overall study findings and caveats: A 13 V-J signature model discriminated ophthalmopathy versus stable hyperthyroidism.

From RNA transcripts, TCR beta CDR3 regions were amplified. HTBI primers were the set used in a first-round RT-PCR of the TCR CDR3. Using its own MiXCR run on the multiplex PCR reads, TCRdb lists one record per CDR3 protein. In the table there are around 100,000 distinct CDR3 sequences, approximately 48% of which are singletons. The V gene is TRBV11-3, the J gene TRBJ2-7; 9 nucleotides agree with TRBD2. The TCR sequence derives from a man between 35 and 55 years old with Graves' hyperthyroidism. The material sequenced was blood. For the CDR3, the DNA is TGTGCCAGACTAATCGGGGGCGGGGGGGCGTCGTACGAGCAGTACTTC. As protein: CARLIGGGGASYEQYF.